The rows below give T cell receptor beta chains drawn from one sample of a study of T cells in Graves' hyperthyroidism and ophthalmopathy. One entry per CDR3 protein results from TCRdb running MiXCR on the multiplex PCR reads. Found here are 550,000 to 600,000 distinct CDR3 sequences, about a sixth of them singletons; the top ten hold approximately 20%. Sequences were obtained from blood. The origin of the receptors is a woman between 18 and 30 years old with Graves' hyperthyroidism. The CDR3 runs from the conserved cysteine through the conserved F or W. D genes are given only for firm matches. Only part of the rows carry a size: once, few, many, or a class if the clone is expanded.

d_call j_call clone_size v_call cdr3_aa cdr3_nt
- TRBJ1-5 - TRBV6-4 CASSDSLGPGQPQHF TGTGCCAGCAGTGACTCCTTAGGGCCGGGGCAGCCCCAGCATTTT
- TRBJ2-2 few TRBV28 CASSFQTGELFF TGTGCCAGCAGTTTCCAAACCGGGGAGCTGTTTTTT
TRBD2 TRBJ2-1 many TRBV29-1 CSEQGLAGFGDNEQFF TGCAGCGAACAGGGACTAGCGGGATTTGGGGACAATGAGCAGTTCTTC
- TRBJ2-1 - TRBV19 CASSIPPAVRSYNEQFF TGTGCCAGTAGTATCCCCCCCGCCGTTCGCTCTTACAATGAGCAGTTCTTC
- TRBJ2-2 few TRBV2 CASSPTGIPGELFF TGTGCCAGCAGTCCCACAGGAATACCCGGGGAGCTGTTTTTT
- TRBJ2-7 many TRBV28 CASRDTLRAHYEQYF TGTGCCAGCAGGGACACCCTAAGGGCTCACTACGAGCAGTACTTC
TRBD1 TRBJ1-1 - TRBV19 CASTPGQGAGYTEAFF TGTGCCAGTACCCCGGGACAGGGGGCGGGGTACACTGAAGCTTTCTTT
TRBD1 TRBJ1-5 - TRBV19 CASSILSGGRNQPQHF TGTGCCAGTAGTATCTTATCAGGGGGAAGAAATCAGCCCCAGCATTTT
TRBD1 TRBJ2-2 many TRBV4-2 CASSQGTGDTGELFF TGTGCCAGCAGCCAAGGGACAGGGGACACCGGGGAGCTGTTTTTT
TRBD1 TRBJ2-2 - TRBV4-1 CASSQDYDRANTGELFF TGCGCCAGCAGCCAAGATTACGACAGGGCTAACACCGGGGAGCTGTTTTTT
- TRBJ2-3 few TRBV6-1 CASMTLDITDTQYF TGTGCCAGCATGACGTTGGACATCACAGATACGCAGTATTTT
- TRBJ2-1 - TRBV6-5 CASSYSMFRTANEQFF TGTGCCAGCAGTTACTCGATGTTCCGGACAGCCAATGAGCAGTTCTTC
- TRBJ1-1 many TRBV11-2 CASSSRLQGFRTEAFF TGTGCCAGCAGCTCTAGACTACAGGGCTTTAGGACTGAAGCTTTCTTT
- TRBJ2-3 - TRBV11-2 CASSFSFSTDTQYF TGTGCCAGCAGCTTCTCGTTTAGCACAGATACGCAGTATTTT
- TRBJ2-1 - TRBV7-3 CASSLTPRAYNEQFF TGTGCCAGCAGCTTAACCCCTAGGGCCTACAATGAGCAGTTCTTC
- TRBJ1-6 - TRBV11-1 CASSFQGDNSPLHF TGTGCCAGCAGCTTCCAGGGCGATAATTCACCCCTCCACTTT
- TRBJ2-5 many TRBV18 CASSRTEKGETQYF TGTGCCAGCTCACGGACAGAAAAGGGAGAGACCCAGTACTTC
- TRBJ2-7 - TRBV7-3 CASSLSITYEQYF TGTGCCAGCAGCTTATCTATAACCTACGAGCAGTACTTC
- TRBJ2-7 many TRBV7-9 CASSLVQGTLDEQYF TGTGCCAGCAGCTTAGTCCAGGGGACCCTTGACGAGCAGTACTTC
- TRBJ2-5 many TRBV12-3/TRBV12-4 CASSLTRKETQYF TGTGCCAGCAGTTTAACCAGAAAAGAGACCCAGTACTTC
TRBD1 TRBJ1-2 many TRBV12-3/TRBV12-4 CASSLVGQGYYGYTF TGTGCCAGCAGTTTAGTAGGACAGGGGTACTATGGCTACACCTTC
- TRBJ2-3 - TRBV4-3 CASSQDRKEGTDTQYF TGCGCCAGCAGCCAAGATCGTAAGGAGGGCACAGATACGCAGTATTTT
TRBD1 TRBJ1-6 - TRBV12-3/TRBV12-4 CASSLKSRFRDRVGNSPLHF TGTGCCAGCAGTTTAAAAAGTCGATTTAGGGACAGGGTGGGTAATTCACCCCTCCACTTT
- TRBJ1-5 few TRBV11-3 CASSLEGSQGGNQPQHF TGTGCCAGCAGCTTAGAAGGCAGCCAGGGAGGCAATCAGCCCCAGCATTTT
TRBD1 TRBJ2-7 - TRBV6-2/TRBV6-3 CASRSLRDRGIYEQYF TGTGCCAGCAGGTCGCTTCGGGACAGGGGAATCTACGAGCAGTACTTC
TRBD2 TRBJ2-1 - TRBV2 CASSASGVNNEQFF TGTGCCAGCAGTGCTAGCGGGGTCAACAATGAGCAGTTCTTC
- TRBJ2-5 few TRBV28 CASRQAGISQETQYF TGTGCCAGCAGGCAAGCGGGCATTTCCCAAGAGACCCAGTACTTC
- TRBJ1-1 few TRBV12-3/TRBV12-4 CASSLKGSAPEAFF TGTGCCAGCAGTTTAAAGGGCTCGGCTCCGGAGGCTTTCTTT
- TRBJ2-7 many TRBV2 CASRSPSSYEQYF TGTGCCAGCAGGAGCCCTAGCTCCTACGAGCAGTACTTC
- TRBJ2-1 many TRBV18 CASSPQGRDEQFF TGTGCCAGCTCACCTCAGGGGAGGGATGAGCAGTTCTTC
- TRBJ2-1 many TRBV13 CASTNTANEQFF TGTGCCAGCACTAATACAGCGAATGAGCAGTTCTTC
TRBD2 TRBJ2-2 - TRBV11-2 CASSWSGDNTGELFF TGTGCCAGCAGCTGGAGCGGGGACAACACCGGGGAGCTGTTTTTT
TRBD2 TRBJ2-3 few TRBV7-7 CASSVRAGDTDTQYF TGTGCCAGCAGCGTCCGGGCGGGAGACACAGATACGCAGTATTTT
TRBD2 TRBJ2-1 - TRBV29-1 CSVEDGLGLGEQFF TGCAGCGTTGAAGACGGACTAGGGTTGGGTGAGCAGTTCTTC
TRBD1 TRBJ1-2 many TRBV2 CASSEALGQLNYGYTF TGTGCCAGCAGTGAAGCTTTGGGACAGCTGAACTATGGCTACACCTTC
- TRBJ2-3 - TRBV29-1 CSVDGGLSTDTQYF TGCAGCGTTGACGGGGGTCTGAGTACAGATACGCAGTATTTT
- TRBJ1-4 - TRBV10-1 CASSEPEKGSPNEKLFF TGCGCCAGCAGTGAGCCGGAAAAAGGTTCACCGAATGAAAAACTGTTTTTT
TRBD1 TRBJ1-5 few TRBV6-1 CASSLRWTGTGYNQPQHF TGTGCCAGCAGCCTACGTTGGACCGGGACAGGGTACAATCAGCCCCAGCATTTT
- TRBJ2-3 few TRBV7-9 CASSLALGGQDTQYF TGTGCCAGCAGCTTAGCCTTGGGGGGGCAAGATACGCAGTATTTT
- TRBJ2-2 few TRBV12-3/TRBV12-4 CASSLGTTGELFF TGTGCCAGCAGTTTAGGGACAACCGGGGAGCTGTTTTTT
TRBD2 TRBJ2-7 few TRBV5-1 CASSLTSGDLREQYF TGCGCCAGCAGCTTGACTAGCGGGGACTTGCGGGAGCAGTACTTC
- TRBJ2-7 few TRBV5-1 CASSGQGFYYEQYF TGCGCCAGCAGCGGTCAGGGGTTTTACTACGAGCAGTACTTC
TRBD2 TRBJ2-1 few TRBV20-1 CSAPRAGFYNERFF TGCAGTGCTCCAAGAGCGGGGTTTTACAATGAGCGGTTCTTC
- TRBJ2-5 - TRBV4-1 CASSQASFETQYF TGCGCCAGCAGCCAAGCCTCGTTCGAGACCCAGTACTTC